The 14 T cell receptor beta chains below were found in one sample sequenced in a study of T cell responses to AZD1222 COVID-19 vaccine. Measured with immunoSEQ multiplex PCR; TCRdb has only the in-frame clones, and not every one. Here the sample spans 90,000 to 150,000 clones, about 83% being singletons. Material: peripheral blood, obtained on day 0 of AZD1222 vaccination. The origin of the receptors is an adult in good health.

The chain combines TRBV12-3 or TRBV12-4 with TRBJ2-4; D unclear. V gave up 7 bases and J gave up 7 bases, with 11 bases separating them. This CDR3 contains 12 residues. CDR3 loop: CASTRDTNIQYF. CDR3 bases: TGTGCCAGCACCCGCGATACGAACATTCAGTACTTC.

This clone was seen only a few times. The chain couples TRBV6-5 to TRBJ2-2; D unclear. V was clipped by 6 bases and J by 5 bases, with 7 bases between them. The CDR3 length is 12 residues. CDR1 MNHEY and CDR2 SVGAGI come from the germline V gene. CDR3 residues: CASSQFTGELFF. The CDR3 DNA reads TGTGCCAGCAGCCAGTTTACCGGGGAGCTGTTTTTT.

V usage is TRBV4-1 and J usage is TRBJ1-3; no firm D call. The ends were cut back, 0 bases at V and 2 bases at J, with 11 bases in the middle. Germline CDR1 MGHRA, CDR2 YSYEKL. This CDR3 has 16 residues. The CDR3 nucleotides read TGCGCCAGCAGCCAAGATACCCTGATAACTGGAAACACCATATATTTT. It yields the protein CASSQDTLITGNTIYF.

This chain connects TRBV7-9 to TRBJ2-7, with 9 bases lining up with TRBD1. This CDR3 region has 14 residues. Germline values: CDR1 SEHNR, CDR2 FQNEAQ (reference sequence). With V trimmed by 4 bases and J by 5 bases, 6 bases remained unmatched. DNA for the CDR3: TGTGCCAGCAGCTCGGACAGGGGTAACGACGAGCAGTACTTC. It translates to CASSSDRGNDEQYF.

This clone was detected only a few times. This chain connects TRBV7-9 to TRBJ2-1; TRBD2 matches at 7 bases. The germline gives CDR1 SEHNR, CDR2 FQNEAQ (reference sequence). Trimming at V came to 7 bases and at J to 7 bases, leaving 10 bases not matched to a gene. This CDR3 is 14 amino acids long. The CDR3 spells CASNAGWEGNEQFF. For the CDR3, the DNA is TGTGCCAGCAACGCGGGGTGGGAGGGTAATGAGCAGTTCTTC. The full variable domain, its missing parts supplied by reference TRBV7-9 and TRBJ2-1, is DTGVSQNPRHKITKRGQNVTFRCDPISEHNRLYWYRQTLGQGPEFLTYFQNEAQLEKSRLLSDRFSAERPKGSFSTLEIQRTEQGDSAMYLCASNAGWEGNEQFFGPGTRLTVL.

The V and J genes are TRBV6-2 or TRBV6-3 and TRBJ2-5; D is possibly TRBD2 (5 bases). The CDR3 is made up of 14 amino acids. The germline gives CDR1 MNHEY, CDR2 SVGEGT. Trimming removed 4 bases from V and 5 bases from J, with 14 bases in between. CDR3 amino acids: CASSSASPGETQYF. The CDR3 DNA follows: TGTGCCAGCAGTTCCGCAAGCCCGGGGGAGACCCAGTACTTC.

Here the CDR3 DNA reads TGTGCCAGCAGCATAAGCGGGAGGAAGACCGGGGAGCTGTTTTTT. It codes for CASSISGRKTGELFF. This chain joins TRBV14 and TRBJ2-2; 9 nucleotides line up with TRBD2. The CDR3 loop spans 15 amino acids. Trimming cost V 5 bases and J 5 bases; bases outside gene matches: 6. In germline, CDR1 is SGHDN, CDR2 FVKESK.

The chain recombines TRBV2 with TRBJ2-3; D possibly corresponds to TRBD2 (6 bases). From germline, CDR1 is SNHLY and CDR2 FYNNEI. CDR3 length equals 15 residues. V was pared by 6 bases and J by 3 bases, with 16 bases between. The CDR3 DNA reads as TGTGCCAGCAGAGGGCCAGGGACTCGAACAGATACGCAGTATTTT. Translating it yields CASRGPGTRTDTQYF.

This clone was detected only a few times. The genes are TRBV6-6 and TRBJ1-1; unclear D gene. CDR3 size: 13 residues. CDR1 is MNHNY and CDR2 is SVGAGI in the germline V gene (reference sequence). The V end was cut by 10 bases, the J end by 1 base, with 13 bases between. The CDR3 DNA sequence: TGTGCCACCAGGCCCCCCGGGAACACTGAAGCTTTCTTT. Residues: CATRPPGNTEAFF.

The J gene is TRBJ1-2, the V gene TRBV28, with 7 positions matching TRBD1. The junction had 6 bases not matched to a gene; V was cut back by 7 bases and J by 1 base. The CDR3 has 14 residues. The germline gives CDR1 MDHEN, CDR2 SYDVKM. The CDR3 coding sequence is TGTGCCAGCATGATATCAGGGGGTAACTATGGCTACACCTTC. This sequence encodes CASMISGGNYGYTF.

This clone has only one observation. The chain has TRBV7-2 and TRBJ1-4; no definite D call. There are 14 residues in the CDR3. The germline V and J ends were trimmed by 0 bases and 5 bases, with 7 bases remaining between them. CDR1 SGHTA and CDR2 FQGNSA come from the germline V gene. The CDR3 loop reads CASSLAYPNEKLFF. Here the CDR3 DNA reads TGTGCCAGCAGCTTAGCATACCCCAATGAAAAACTGTTTTTT.

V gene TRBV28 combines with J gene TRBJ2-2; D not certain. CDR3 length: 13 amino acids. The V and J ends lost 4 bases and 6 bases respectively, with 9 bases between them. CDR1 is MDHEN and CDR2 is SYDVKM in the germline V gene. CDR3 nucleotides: TGTGCCAGCAGTTCCCCTCTCGCCGGGGAGCTGTTTTTT. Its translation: CASSSPLAGELFF.

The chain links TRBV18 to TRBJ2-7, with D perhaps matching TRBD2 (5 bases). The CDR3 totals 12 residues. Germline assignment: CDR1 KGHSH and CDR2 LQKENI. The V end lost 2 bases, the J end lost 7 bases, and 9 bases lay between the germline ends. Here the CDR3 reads CASSPSREEQYF. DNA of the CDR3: TGTGCCAGCTCACCAAGCCGGGAAGAGCAGTACTTC.

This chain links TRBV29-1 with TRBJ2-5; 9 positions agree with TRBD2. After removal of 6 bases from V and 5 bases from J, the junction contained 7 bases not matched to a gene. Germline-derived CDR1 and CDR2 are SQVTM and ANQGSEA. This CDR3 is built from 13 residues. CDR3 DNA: TGCAGCGTAGAAATAGCGGGAGCGGAGACCCAGTACTTC. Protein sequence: CSVEIAGAETQYF.